This T cell receptor (beta chain) was recorded in a study of blood T cell repertoires in COVID-19. Seattle enrolled patients during active infection and tracked them longitudinally. Some clones are missing from TCRdb's copy, which holds only in-frame ones; the method was immunoSEQ multiplex PCR. The sample lists almost 300,000 clones, 85% to 90% occurring once. This CDR3 comprises 15 residues. This clonotype was sampled from a woman between 25 and 40 years old with COVID-19, enrolled during active disease. The sample comprised peripheral blood. This sequence joins TRBV21-1 and TRBJ1-3; TRBD1 was called by the table and not checked on the DNA. TRBV21-1 has pseudogene status. The CDR3 protein is CASSSLQGAGNTIYF. CDR3 bases: TGTGCCAGCAGCAGCTTACAGGGGGCTGGAAACACCATATATTTT.